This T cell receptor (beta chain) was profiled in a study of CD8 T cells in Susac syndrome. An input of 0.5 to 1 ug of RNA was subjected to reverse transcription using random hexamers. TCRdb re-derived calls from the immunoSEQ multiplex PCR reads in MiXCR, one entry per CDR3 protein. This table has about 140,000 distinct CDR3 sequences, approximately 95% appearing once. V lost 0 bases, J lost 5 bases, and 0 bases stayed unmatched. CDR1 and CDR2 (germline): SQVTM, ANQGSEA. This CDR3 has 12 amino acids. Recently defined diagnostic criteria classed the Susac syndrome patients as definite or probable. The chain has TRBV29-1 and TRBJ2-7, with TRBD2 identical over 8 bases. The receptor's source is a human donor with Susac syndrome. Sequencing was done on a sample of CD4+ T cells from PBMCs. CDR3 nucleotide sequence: TGCAGCGTTGAAGATAGCGGGGACGAGCAGTACTTC. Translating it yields CSVEDSGDEQYF.